One and the same sample provided the 19 T cell receptor beta chains below, sequenced in a study of T-cell reconstitution after alpha-beta-depleted transplantation in children. TCRbeta library preparation incorporated unique molecular identifiers. One entry per CDR3 protein results from TCRdb running MiXCR on the PCR reads. The sample contains approximately 130,000 distinct CDR3 sequences, about 9.9% of which appear only once. The material sequenced was PBMCs, mostly from graft donor cells, taken 180 days after TCRalphabeta/CD19-depleted stem cell transplant. These receptors all come from a girl less than two years old who had a stem cell transplant for combined immunodeficiency, so the T cells may come from the graft donor.

The rearrangement uses TRBV29-1 and TRBJ2-1; D gene ambiguous. Trimming removed 4 bases at V and 5 bases at J, with 3 bases between. In germline, CDR1 is SQVTM, CDR2 ANQGSEA. The CDR3 totals 10 residues. CDR3 nucleotides: TGCAGCGTTGTCCACAATGAGCAGTTCTTC. Translated: CSVVHNEQFF.

The V gene is TRBV20-1, the J gene TRBJ1-1; TRBD1 might be the D (5 bases). Germline V gene lookup returns CDR1 DFQATT and CDR2 SNEGSKA (reference sequence). V was pared by 5 bases and J by 5 bases, with 15 bases between. This CDR3 is 13 amino acids long. The CDR3 spells CSAYRWRKTEAFF. The DNA of the CDR3 is TGCAGTGCTTACAGGTGGAGGAAGACTGAAGCTTTCTTT.

This clonotype was detected a few times. V is TRBV20-1 and J is TRBJ1-6; weak D call: TRBD1 (6 bases). The germline gives CDR1 DFQATT, CDR2 SNEGSKA (reference sequence). CDR3 length: 15 residues. V was trimmed by 6 bases and J by 5 bases, leaving 17 bases between them. CDR3 sequence (DNA): TGCAGTGCCACGTTGTTGGGGGCGAATAATTCACCCCTCCACTTT. This encodes CSATLLGANNSPLHF.

J is TRBJ1-1 and V is TRBV6-1; D may be TRBD1 (5 bases). Trimming took off 8 bases at V and 4 bases at J, with 20 bases between the two ends. The CDR3 covers 15 residues. CDR1 and CDR2 from the germline V gene are MNHNS and SASEGT. The CDR3 sequence is CASCLWGILGTEAFF. CDR3 sequence (DNA): TGTGCCAGCTGCCTATGGGGCATATTGGGCACTGAAGCTTTCTTT.

The genes are TRBV24-1 and TRBJ2-5, with a weak D call TRBD1 (6 bases). Looked up from germline, CDR1 is KGHDR and CDR2 is SFDVKD. Trimming shortened V by 11 bases and J by 2 bases, and 17 bases separated the two germline ends. CDR3 size: 14 residues. CDR3 bases: TGTGCCATTAACTGCAAGGGGGATCAAGAGACCCAGTACTTC. Protein: CAINCKGDQETQYF.

This clonotype was detected many times. This sequence joins TRBV29-1 and TRBJ2-3; D is possibly TRBD2 (5 bases). There are 13 residues in the CDR3. In germline, CDR1 is SQVTM, CDR2 ANQGSEA. V was trimmed by 4 bases and J by 4 bases, leaving 12 bases between them. CDR3 DNA sequence: TGCAGCGTTGCCCGCGTGGGAGCAGATACGCAGTATTTT. Translation: CSVARVGADTQYF.

The rearrangement joins TRBV29-1 to TRBJ1-4; TRBD1 might be the D (6 bases). Germline values: CDR1 SQVTM, CDR2 ANQGSEA. The CDR3 totals 13 residues. V was shortened by 4 bases and J by 7 bases, with 13 bases between the two germline ends. The CDR3 coding sequence is TGCAGCGTTGTGGAGGGGGTCGGTGAAAAACTGTTTTTT. It is translated as CSVVEGVGEKLFF.

In this sample, this clonotype turned up a few times. The chain employs TRBV5-5 and TRBJ2-7; 15 bases are shared with TRBD2. CDR3 length: 17 residues. Germline assignment: CDR1 SGHKS and CDR2 YYEKEE (reference sequence). The ends lost 3 bases at V and 2 bases at J; junction bases unmatched: 6. Here the CDR3 DNA reads TGTGCCAGCAGCTACCGGACTAGCGGGGGGGCCCCCTACGAGCAGTACTTC. Amino acids: CASSYRTSGGAPYEQYF.

The gene calls are TRBV20-1 and TRBJ2-1, with D possibly matching TRBD2 (6 bases). Germline V gives CDR1 DFQATT, CDR2 SNEGSKA (reference sequence). The CDR3 loop spans 15 amino acids. Trimming took off 0 bases at V and 4 bases at J, with 13 bases between the two ends. Written as DNA, the CDR3 is TGCAGTGCTAGAGATCCGGGACTTTCTTACAATGAGCAGTTCTTC. Translated, it gives CSARDPGLSYNEQFF.

Comments on this clonotype: The CDR3 end shows no conserved phenylalanine or tryptophan, and so a read error is likely. This chain connects TRBV12-3 or TRBV12-4 to TRBJ1-2; TRBD1 aligns across 7 bases. The CDR3 runs to 13 residues. V was clipped by 5 bases and J by 5 bases; unmatched bases: 5. CDR3 loop: CASSARTGYGYTL. The CDR3 DNA reads as TGTGCCAGCAGTGCCCGGACAGGTTATGGCTACACCTTG.

The CDR3 DNA reads as TGTGCCAGCAGCTTAGGGACAGGGCCTGGAAACACCATATATTTT. It yields the protein CASSLGTGPGNTIYF. This sequence joins TRBV7-2 and TRBJ1-3; 8 bases agree with TRBD1. Germline V gene lookup returns CDR1 SGHTA and CDR2 FQGNSA. The CDR3 loop spans 15 amino acids. After removal of 1 base from V and 2 bases from J, the junction contained 1 base not matched to a gene.

This clonotype was seen only a few times. The CDR3 DNA reads TGCAGTGCTAGAGATCAAATGCGGGAAGGCACAGATACGCAGTATTTT. Protein: CSARDQMREGTDTQYF. The chain uses TRBV20-1 and TRBJ2-3, with a tentative D call TRBD2 (6 bases). CDR1 is DFQATT and CDR2 is SNEGSKA in the germline V gene (reference sequence). V was shortened by 0 bases and J by 1 base, with 14 bases between the two germline ends. The CDR3 sequence is 16 residues long.

The chain links TRBV20-1 to TRBJ2-4, with 7 bases aligning to TRBD1. The V gene's germline CDR1 is DFQATT and CDR2 SNEGSKA (reference sequence). This CDR3 contains 13 residues. The junction had 4 bases not matched to a gene; V was cut back by 3 bases and J by 5 bases. Written as DNA, the CDR3 is TGCAGTGCTAGGTTGGGACAGCAAAACATTCAGTACTTC. It is translated as CSARLGQQNIQYF.

In its sample, this clonotype was seen a few times. The V call is TRBV28, the J call TRBJ2-5, with D hard to call. CDR1 and CDR2 from the germline V gene are MDHEN and SYDVKM. CDR3 size: 15 residues. V shed 3 bases and J shed 1 base, with 12 bases lying between them. The CDR3: CASSFYSIAQETQYF. CDR3 coding DNA: TGTGCCAGCAGTTTCTATAGCATAGCCCAAGAGACCCAGTACTTC.

This clonotype showed up many times. The chain combines TRBV6-1 with TRBJ2-7; D may be TRBD1 or TRBD2 (5 bases each). The germline gives CDR1 MNHNS, CDR2 SASEGT. Trimming left V 7 bases short and J 5 bases short, with 18 bases between. The CDR3 consists of 14 residues. In DNA, the CDR3 is TGTGCCAGCACGCCGTCATGGGGGTTCAACGAGCAGTACTTC. This codes for CASTPSWGFNEQYF.

This chain joins TRBV5-1 and TRBJ1-3; 8 nucleotides align to TRBD1. Germline CDR1 SGHRS, CDR2 YFSETQ. The CDR3 runs to 16 residues. The V gene end was trimmed by 4 bases and the J gene end by 0 bases; junction bases not matched to a gene: 6. The CDR3 region has the DNA TGCGCCAGCAGCCCGGGACAGGAACACTCTGGAAACACCATATATTTT. Its protein product is CASSPGQEHSGNTIYF. The full variable domain, completed using reference TRBV5-1 and TRBJ1-3, is KAGVTQTPRYLIKTRGQQVTLSCSPISGHRSVSWYQQTPGQGLQFLFEYFSETQRNKGNFPGRFSGRQFSNSRSEMNVSTLELGDSALYLCASSPGQEHSGNTIYFGEGSWLTVV.

This clonotype was counted between two and nine times. The chain carries TRBV5-1 and TRBJ2-5; D is perhaps TRBD2 (6 bases). V dropped 0 bases and J dropped 5 bases, with 14 bases sitting between them. Germline V gene lookup returns CDR1 SGHRS and CDR2 YFSETQ. The CDR3 covers 15 residues. This chain's CDR3 is CASSLGVAERETQYF. CDR3 coding DNA: TGCGCCAGCAGCTTGGGGGTAGCGGAGCGGGAGACCCAGTACTTC.

A few counts support this clonotype. The V and J genes are TRBV30 and TRBJ2-5; D ambiguous. The CDR3 runs 14 residues. V shed 3 bases and J shed 7 bases, with 18 bases lying between them. In germline, CDR1 is GTSNPN, CDR2 SVGIG (reference sequence). CDR3 amino acids: CAWRVARRGWTQYF. The CDR3 DNA follows: TGTGCCTGGAGGGTGGCCCGGCGAGGTTGGACCCAGTACTTC. Complete variable domain (other parts from reference TRBV30 and TRBJ2-5): SQTIHQWPATLVQPVGSPLSLECTVEGTSNPNLYWYRQAAGRGLQLLFYSVGIGQISSEVPQNLSASRPQDRQFILSSKKLLLSDSGFYLCAWRVARRGWTQYFGPGTRLLVL.

The chain links TRBV6-2 or TRBV6-3 to TRBJ1-5; the match to TRBD1 covers 10 bases. The V gene end was trimmed by 6 bases and the J gene end by 0 bases; junction bases not matched to a gene: 2. Germline V gene data show CDR1 as MNHEY and CDR2 as SVGEGT. CDR3 length equals 15 residues. CDR3 region: CASRTGGPSNQPQHF. The CDR3 bases are TGTGCCAGCAGGACAGGGGGCCCTAGCAATCAGCCCCAGCATTTT.